The 15 T cell receptor beta chains listed next were all sequenced from one sample in a study of post-analysis software for immune sequencing data. Study observations and caveats: Patients had higher frequencies than controls of about 5 TRBV segments, including TRBV5-6, TRBV5-1 and TRBV20-1.

The authors incorporated unique molecular identifiers into the TCR beta cDNA libraries. TCRdb itself ran the PCR reads through MiXCR, one entry per CDR3 protein. The sample records hundreds of thousands of distinct CDR3 sequences, approximately 59% being singletons. For these TCRs, the target antigens are not known. The sequenced material came from blood. These receptor sequences come from a girl aged 2 to 9 with multiple sclerosis.

J is TRBJ2-4 and V is TRBV20-1, with 8 bases lining up with TRBD2. V lost 5 bases and J lost 4; bases outside the gene matches: 10. CDR3 length: 15 residues. Germline V CDR1 and CDR2: DFQATT, SNEGSKA (reference sequence). The CDR3 coding sequence is TGCAGTGCTGAACCTATAGAGCGGGGGAAAAACATTCAGTACTTC. This codes for CSAEPIERGKNIQYF.

The count of this clonotype is one. This chain connects TRBV29-1 to TRBJ1-2; D unclear. V dropped 7 bases and J dropped 2 bases, with 8 bases sitting between them. The CDR3 contains 11 residues. Germline lookup yields CDR1 SQVTM and CDR2 ANQGSEA. Here the CDR3 reads CSDLDNYGYTF. The CDR3 bases are TGCAGCGACCTGGACAACTATGGCTACACCTTC.

This clonotype was found a few times. The gene calls are TRBV29-1 and TRBJ2-7; tentative D call: TRBD2 (5 bases). The length of the CDR3 is 14 residues. CDR1 is SQVTM and CDR2 is ANQGSEA in the germline V gene. The V and J ends lost 3 bases and 2 bases respectively, with 14 bases between them. DNA of the CDR3: TGCAGCGTTGAGCTGTCGGGATTAGCCTACGAGCAGTACTTC. This encodes CSVELSGLAYEQYF.

This clonotype has just one count. The chain has TRBV6-1 and TRBJ1-1; D gene unclear. V was cut by 2 bases and J by 3 bases, with 10 bases left in between. In germline, CDR1 is MNHNS, CDR2 SASEGT. CDR3 length equals 14 residues. In DNA, the CDR3 is TGTGCCAGCAGTGAAAGGTCCGTGGACACTGAAGCTTTCTTT. It yields the protein CASSERSVDTEAFF.

The chain recombines TRBV6-1 with TRBJ2-7, with 8 bases matching TRBD1. The germline V gene has CDR1 MNHNS and CDR2 SASEGT. V lost 6 bases, J lost 5 bases, and 9 bases stayed unmatched. The CDR3 runs 14 residues. CDR3 DNA sequence: TGTGCCAGCAGCCTAGACAGGGGAAACAACGAGCAGTACTTC. It specifies CASSLDRGNNEQYF.

The chain recombines TRBV29-1 with TRBJ2-3, with 8 bases lining up with TRBD1. CDR1 and CDR2 from the germline V gene are SQVTM and ANQGSEA. The V and J ends lost 4 bases and 5 bases, in that order; junction bases with no gene match: 8. The length of the CDR3 is 14 residues. In nucleotides, the CDR3 is TGCAGCGTTGTGGTCAGGGGGCAAGGAGATACGCAGTATTTT. Its translation is CSVVVRGQGDTQYF.

Concerning this clonotype itself: A much more abundant neighbour one base away suggests this may be a read error. J is TRBJ2-5 and V is TRBV10-3; 12 bases agree with TRBD1. J lost 13 bases, V lost 6 bases, and 12 bases had no gene match. The CDR3 sequence is 14 residues long. Germline CDR1 is ENHRY and CDR2 is SYGVKD. CDR3 in amino acids: CAIRGGQGASAPYF. CDR3 coding DNA: TGTGCCATCAGGGGGGGACAGGGGGCCTCAGCCCCGTACTTC.

The chain employs TRBV5-1 and TRBJ2-7, with D possibly TRBD1 on 6 matching bases. The length of the CDR3 is 17 residues. Trimming pared 4 bases from V and 7 bases from J, leaving 27 bases between. CDR1 and CDR2 from the germline V gene are SGHRS and YFSETQ. The CDR3 loop reads CASSLPLNRAGDNEQYF. CDR3 in DNA: TGCGCCAGCAGCCTTCCGCTCAACAGGGCAGGGGACAATGAGCAGTACTTC. Full variable domain (missing parts from reference TRBV5-1 and TRBJ2-7): KAGVTQTPRYLIKTRGQQVTLSCSPISGHRSVSWYQQTPGQGLQFLFEYFSETQRNKGNFPGRFSGRQFSNSRSEMNVSTLELGDSALYLCASSLPLNRAGDNEQYFGPGTRLTVT.

The chain carries TRBV9 and TRBJ2-6, with unresolved D. Trimming shortened V by 4 bases and J by 4 bases, and 21 bases separated the two germline ends. CDR3 length: 18 amino acids. Germline V gene data show CDR1 as SGDLS and CDR2 as YYNGEE. The CDR3 here is CASSRRMGIPLGANVLTF. CDR3 nucleotide sequence: TGTGCCAGCAGCCGCAGGATGGGAATCCCCCTCGGGGCCAACGTCCTGACTTTC.

The chain uses TRBV14 and TRBJ2-7, with TRBD2 as a possible D gene (5 bases). The CDR3 has 15 residues. From germline, CDR1 is SGHDN and CDR2 FVKESK. Trimming removed 0 bases at V and 0 bases at J, with 9 bases between. CDR3 amino acids: CASSQEERRSYEQYF. The CDR3 nucleotides read TGTGCCAGCAGCCAAGAAGAGCGGCGCTCCTACGAGCAGTACTTC.

This clonotype appeared once. The chain has TRBV21-1 and TRBJ2-7; TRBD1, the D gene given by the table, was not confirmed from the DNA. TRBV21-1 is a pseudogene segment. CDR3 size: 16 residues. For the CDR3, the DNA is TGTGCCGGCAGCAAATCTCAGGGTCAGGGGGCACACGAGCAGTACTTC. Translation gives CAGSKSQGQGAHEQYF.

J is TRBJ1-2 and V is TRBV4-1; 9 nucleotides line up with TRBD1. CDR3 size: 14 residues. From germline, CDR1 is MGHRA and CDR2 YSYEKL. V dropped 6 bases and J dropped 8; count of bases not matched to a gene: 10. The CDR3 nucleotides read TGCGCCAGCAGTCATCCGGGGACAGGGAGAGGCTACACCTTC. It specifies CASSHPGTGRGYTF.

On this clonotype: Germline and junction disagree at one end, which may indicate a read error. The chain carries TRBV7-8 and TRBJ1-2, with a possible D match to TRBD1 (5 bases). The CDR3 covers 15 residues. Germline CDR1 SGHVS, CDR2 FQNEAQ. The CDR3 protein is CASSAAGKSNCGYTF. The CDR3 DNA reads as TGTGCCAGCAGCGCCGCAGGGAAGAGTAACTGTGGCTACACCTTC.

This clonotype was seen once. In nucleotides, the CDR3 is TGCAGTGCTAGGGTCCAGGCGGAGACCCAGTACTTC. It codes for CSARVQAETQYF. This chain uses TRBV20-1 with TRBJ2-7; D uncertain. The closer fit of TRBJ2-5 to the DNA end suggests the J call may be wrong. The germline gives CDR1 DFQATT, CDR2 SNEGSKA (reference sequence). The CDR3 length is 12 residues.

This chain connects TRBV10-1 to TRBJ2-5; D is perhaps TRBD1 (6 bases). Trimming stripped 4 bases from V and 1 base from J, with 10 bases between. CDR3 length: 14 amino acids. In germline, CDR1 is WNHNN, CDR2 SYGVQD (reference sequence). The CDR3 sequence is CASSVGGGQETQYF. In nucleotides, the CDR3 is TGCGCCAGCAGTGTTGGGGGCGGCCAAGAGACCCAGTACTTC.